The clone carrying this TCR beta chain was counted only a few times. The CDR3 has 15 amino acids. Trimming took 0 bases from V and 0 from J, leaving 11 bases between them. The germline CDR1 and CDR2 sequences are DFQATT and SNEGSKA (reference sequence). Time point in this sample: after trial treatment. Treatment of the sample: LDRT plus nivolumab, ipilimumab, low-dose cyclophosphamide and aspirin (RACIN trial). Donors were treated with nivolumab, ipilimumab, aspirin, and low-dose cyclophosphamide and radiotherapy. This sample stems from a study of low-dose radiotherapy and immunotherapy resistance in tumors. In the study overall: Each patient took aspirin at a dose of 300 mg by mouth once daily over the course of four cycles, with dosing beginning on cycle 1 day 1.

Both TCRalpha and TCRbeta chains were reverse transcribed with V-gene-specific primers. The authors amplified TCRs for around 20 PCR cycles with a constant-region primer and a V-primer adapter. Amplifying the isolated mRNA was done by in vitro transcription. Each CDR3 protein is one row after TCRdb ran MiXCR on the reads. The sample lists about 58,000 distinct CDR3 sequences; 20% to 25% were seen once. The V call is TRBV20-1, the J call TRBJ2-5, with D unclear. The TCR sequence derives from a male donor with prostate cancer. Sequencing was performed on PBMCs, taken after low-dose radiotherapy plus immunotherapy. The CDR3 protein is CSARDRRPDQETQYF. The CDR3, as DNA: TGCAGTGCTAGAGATCGTCGGCCGGACCAAGAGACCCAGTACTTC.